This T cell receptor (beta chain) was captured in a study of cytomegalovirus exposure and HLA in healthy donors. 13 Jbeta primers and 60 Vbeta primers were used for the PCR. Generated by immunoSEQ multiplex PCR, the TCRdb table keeps only in-frame clones and is missing some. The sample gives 120,000 to 150,000 clones, over 55% of which show up once; around 2.2% is in the top ten. Per the germline V gene, CDR1 is MNHNS and CDR2 is SASEGT. Trimming pared 4 bases from V and 2 bases from J, leaving 8 bases between. The CDR3 spans 13 residues. The V call is TRBV6-1, the J call TRBJ2-5; no clear D. This sequence originates from a man aged 35 to 55 in good health and CMV-seronegative. Sequences were obtained from PBMCs. The CDR3 protein is CASSGLKQETQYF. CDR3 sequence (DNA): TGTGCCAGCAGTGGCCTAAAGCAAGAGACCCAGTACTTC.